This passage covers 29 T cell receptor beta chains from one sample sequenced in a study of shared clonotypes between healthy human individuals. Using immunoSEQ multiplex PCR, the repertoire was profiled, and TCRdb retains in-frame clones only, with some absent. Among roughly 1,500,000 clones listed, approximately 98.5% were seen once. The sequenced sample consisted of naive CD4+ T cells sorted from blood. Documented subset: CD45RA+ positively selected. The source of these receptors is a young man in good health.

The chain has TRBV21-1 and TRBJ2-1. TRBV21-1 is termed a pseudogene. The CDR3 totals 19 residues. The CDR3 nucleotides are TGTGCCAGCAGCAAAGTGAAGGGCCGTGGCAGTTCCACCAACAATGAGCAGTTCTTC. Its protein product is CASSKVKGRGSSTNNEQFF.

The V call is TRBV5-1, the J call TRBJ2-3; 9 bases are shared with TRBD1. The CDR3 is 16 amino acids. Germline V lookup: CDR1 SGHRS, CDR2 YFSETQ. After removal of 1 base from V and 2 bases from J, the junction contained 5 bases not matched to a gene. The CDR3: CASSLKDRGITDTQYF. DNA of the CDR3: TGCGCCAGCAGCTTGAAGGACAGGGGAATCACAGATACGCAGTATTTT.

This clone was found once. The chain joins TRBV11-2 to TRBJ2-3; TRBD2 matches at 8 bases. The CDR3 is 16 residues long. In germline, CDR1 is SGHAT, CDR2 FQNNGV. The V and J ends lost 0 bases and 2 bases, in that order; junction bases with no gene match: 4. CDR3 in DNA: TGTGCCAGCAGCTTAGAATCGGGAGGGCCCACAGATACGCAGTATTTT. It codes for CASSLESGGPTDTQYF. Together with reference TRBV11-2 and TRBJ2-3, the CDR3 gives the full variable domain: EAGVAQSPRYKIIEKRQSVAFWCNPISGHATLYWYQQILGQGPKLLIQFQNNGVVDDSQLPKDRFSAERLKGVDSTLKIQPAKLEDSAVYLCASSLESGGPTDTQYFGPGTRLTVL.

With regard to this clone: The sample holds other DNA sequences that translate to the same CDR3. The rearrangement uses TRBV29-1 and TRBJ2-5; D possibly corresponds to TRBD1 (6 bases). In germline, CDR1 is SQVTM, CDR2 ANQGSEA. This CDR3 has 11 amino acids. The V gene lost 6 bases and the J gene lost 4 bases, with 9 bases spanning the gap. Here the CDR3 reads CSVDSGETQYF. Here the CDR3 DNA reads TGCAGCGTGGACAGTGGAGAGACCCAGTACTTC.

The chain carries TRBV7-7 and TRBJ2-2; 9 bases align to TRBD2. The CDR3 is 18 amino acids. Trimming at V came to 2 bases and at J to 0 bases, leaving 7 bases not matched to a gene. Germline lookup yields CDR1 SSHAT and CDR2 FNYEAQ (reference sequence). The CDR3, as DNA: TGTGCCAGCAGCTTATTGATTGCGGGAGGGCCGAACACCGGGGAGCTGTTTTTT. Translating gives CASSLLIAGGPNTGELFF.

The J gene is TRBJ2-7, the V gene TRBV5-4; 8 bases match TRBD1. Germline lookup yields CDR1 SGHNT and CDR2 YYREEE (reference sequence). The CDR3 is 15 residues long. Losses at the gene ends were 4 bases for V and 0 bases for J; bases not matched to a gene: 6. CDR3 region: CASSAGQVVSYEQYF. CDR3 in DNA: TGTGCCAGCAGCGCGGGACAGGTGGTCTCCTACGAGCAGTACTTC.

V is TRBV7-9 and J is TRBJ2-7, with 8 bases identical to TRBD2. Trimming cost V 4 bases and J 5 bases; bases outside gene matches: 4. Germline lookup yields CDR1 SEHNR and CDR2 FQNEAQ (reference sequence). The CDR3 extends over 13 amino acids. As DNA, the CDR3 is TGTGCCAGCAGCTCCGGACTAGCCGACGAGCAGTACTTC. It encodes CASSSGLADEQYF.

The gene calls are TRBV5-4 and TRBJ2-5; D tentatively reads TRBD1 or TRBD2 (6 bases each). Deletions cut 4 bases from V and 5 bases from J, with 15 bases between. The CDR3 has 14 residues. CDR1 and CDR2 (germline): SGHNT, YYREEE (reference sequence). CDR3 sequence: CASSRPGAGETQYF. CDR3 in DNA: TGTGCCAGCAGCCGCCCGGGGGCCGGGGAGACCCAGTACTTC.

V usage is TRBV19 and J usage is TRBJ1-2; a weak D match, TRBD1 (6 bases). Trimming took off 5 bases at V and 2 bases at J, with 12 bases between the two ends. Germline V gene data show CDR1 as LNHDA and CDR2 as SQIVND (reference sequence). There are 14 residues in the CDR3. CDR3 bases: TGTGCCAGTAGTCCACAGGGCGAAAACTATGGCTACACCTTC. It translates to CASSPQGENYGYTF.

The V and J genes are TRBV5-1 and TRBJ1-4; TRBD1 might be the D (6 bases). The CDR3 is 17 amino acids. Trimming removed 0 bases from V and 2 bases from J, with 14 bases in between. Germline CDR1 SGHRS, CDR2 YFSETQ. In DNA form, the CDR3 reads TGCGCCAGCAGCTTGGCCGGACAGCCTGGGACTAATGAAAAACTGTTTTTT. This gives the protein CASSLAGQPGTNEKLFF. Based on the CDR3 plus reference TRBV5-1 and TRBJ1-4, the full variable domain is KAGVTQTPRYLIKTRGQQVTLSCSPISGHRSVSWYQQTPGQGLQFLFEYFSETQRNKGNFPGRFSGRQFSNSRSEMNVSTLELGDSALYLCASSLAGQPGTNEKLFFGSGTQLSVL.

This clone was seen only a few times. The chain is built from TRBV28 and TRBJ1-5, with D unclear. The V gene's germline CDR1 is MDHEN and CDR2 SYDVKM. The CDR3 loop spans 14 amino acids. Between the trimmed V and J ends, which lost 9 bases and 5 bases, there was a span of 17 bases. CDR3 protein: CASKNGPVYQPQHF. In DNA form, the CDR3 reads TGTGCCAGTAAGAACGGGCCAGTATATCAGCCCCAGCATTTT.

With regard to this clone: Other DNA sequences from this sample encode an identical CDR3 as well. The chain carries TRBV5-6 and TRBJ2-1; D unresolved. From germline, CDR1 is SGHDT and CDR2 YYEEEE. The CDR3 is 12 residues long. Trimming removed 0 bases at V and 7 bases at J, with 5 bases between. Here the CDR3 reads CASSLGGNEQFF. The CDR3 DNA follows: TGTGCCAGCAGCTTGGGAGGTAATGAGCAGTTCTTC.

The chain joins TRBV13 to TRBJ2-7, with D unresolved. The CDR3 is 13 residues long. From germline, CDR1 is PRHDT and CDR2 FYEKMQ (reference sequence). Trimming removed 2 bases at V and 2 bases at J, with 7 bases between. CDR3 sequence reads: CASSLRQTYEQYF. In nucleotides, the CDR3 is TGTGCCAGCAGCTTACGGCAGACCTACGAGCAGTACTTC. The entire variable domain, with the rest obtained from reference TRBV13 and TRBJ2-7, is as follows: AAGVIQSPRHLIKEKRETATLKCYPIPRHDTVYWYQQGPGQDPQFLISFYEKMQSDKGSIPDRFSAQQFSDYHSELNMSSLELGDSALYFCASSLRQTYEQYFGPGTRLTVT.

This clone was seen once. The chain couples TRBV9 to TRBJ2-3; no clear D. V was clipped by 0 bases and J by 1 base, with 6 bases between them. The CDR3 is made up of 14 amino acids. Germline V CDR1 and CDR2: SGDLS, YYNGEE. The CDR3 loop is CASSVGPGTDTQYF. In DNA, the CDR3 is TGTGCCAGCAGCGTAGGACCAGGCACAGATACGCAGTATTTT.

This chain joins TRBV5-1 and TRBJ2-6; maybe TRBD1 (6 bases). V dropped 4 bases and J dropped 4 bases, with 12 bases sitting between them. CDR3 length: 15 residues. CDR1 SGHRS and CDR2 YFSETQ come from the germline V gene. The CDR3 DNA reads TGCGCCAGCAGCCGTACAGGGACCGGGGCCAACGTCCTGACTTTC. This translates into CASSRTGTGANVLTF.

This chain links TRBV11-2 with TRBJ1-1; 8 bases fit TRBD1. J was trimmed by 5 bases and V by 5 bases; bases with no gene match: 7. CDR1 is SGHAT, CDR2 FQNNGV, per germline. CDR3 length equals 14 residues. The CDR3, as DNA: TGTGCCAGCAGCCCTAGAACAGGGGGGACTGAAGCTTTCTTT. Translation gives CASSPRTGGTEAFF. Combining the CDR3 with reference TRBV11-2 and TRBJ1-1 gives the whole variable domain EAGVAQSPRYKIIEKRQSVAFWCNPISGHATLYWYQQILGQGPKLLIQFQNNGVVDDSQLPKDRFSAERLKGVDSTLKIQPAKLEDSAVYLCASSPRTGGTEAFFGQGTRLTVV.

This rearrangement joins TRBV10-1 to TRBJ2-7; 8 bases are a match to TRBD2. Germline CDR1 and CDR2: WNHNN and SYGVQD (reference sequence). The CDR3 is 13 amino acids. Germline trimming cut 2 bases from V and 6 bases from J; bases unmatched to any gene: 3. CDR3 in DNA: TGCGCCAGCAGTGAGATCGGGGGGGGCGAGCAGTACTTC. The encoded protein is CASSEIGGGEQYF.

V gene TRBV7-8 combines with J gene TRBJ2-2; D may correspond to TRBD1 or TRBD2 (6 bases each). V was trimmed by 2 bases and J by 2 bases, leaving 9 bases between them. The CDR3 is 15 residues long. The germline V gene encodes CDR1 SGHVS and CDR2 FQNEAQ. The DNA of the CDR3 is TGTGCCAGCAGCTTACGCGGGACAAACACCGGGGAGCTGTTTTTT. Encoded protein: CASSLRGTNTGELFF.

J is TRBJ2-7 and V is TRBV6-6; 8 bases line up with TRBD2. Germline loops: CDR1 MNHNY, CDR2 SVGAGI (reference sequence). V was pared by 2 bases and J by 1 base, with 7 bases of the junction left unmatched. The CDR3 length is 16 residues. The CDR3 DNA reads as TGTGCCAGCAGTTACCGGGCCAGCGGGGGTTCCTACGAGCAGTACTTC. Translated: CASSYRASGGSYEQYF.

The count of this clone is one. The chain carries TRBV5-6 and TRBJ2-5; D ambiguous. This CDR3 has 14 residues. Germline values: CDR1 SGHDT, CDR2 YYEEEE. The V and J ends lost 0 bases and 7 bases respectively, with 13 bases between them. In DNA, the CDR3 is TGTGCCAGCAGCTTGGAGGCCAGTCCCCTGACCCAGTACTTC. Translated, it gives CASSLEASPLTQYF. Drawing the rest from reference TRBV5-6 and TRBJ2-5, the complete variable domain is DAGVTQSPTHLIKTRGQQVTLRCSPKSGHDTVSWYQQALGQGPQFIFQYYEEEERQRGNFPDRFSGHQFPNYSSELNVNALLLGDSALYLCASSLEASPLTQYFGPGTRLLVL.

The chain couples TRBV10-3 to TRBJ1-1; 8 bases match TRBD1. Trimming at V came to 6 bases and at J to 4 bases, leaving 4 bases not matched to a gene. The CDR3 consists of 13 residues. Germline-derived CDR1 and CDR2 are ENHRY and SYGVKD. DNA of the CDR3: TGTGCCATCAGGGACAGGGAGGGCACTGAAGCTTTCTTT. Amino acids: CAIRDREGTEAFF.

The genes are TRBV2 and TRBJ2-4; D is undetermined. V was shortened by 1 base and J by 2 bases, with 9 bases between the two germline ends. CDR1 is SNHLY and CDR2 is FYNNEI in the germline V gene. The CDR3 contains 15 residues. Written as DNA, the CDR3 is TGTGCCAGCAGTGAAGTTGGGCAACCCAAAAACATTCAGTACTTC. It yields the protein CASSEVGQPKNIQYF.

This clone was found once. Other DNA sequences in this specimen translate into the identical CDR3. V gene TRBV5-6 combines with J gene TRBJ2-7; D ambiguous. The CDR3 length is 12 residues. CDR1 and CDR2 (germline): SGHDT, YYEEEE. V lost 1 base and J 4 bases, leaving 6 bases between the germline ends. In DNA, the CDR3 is TGTGCCAGCAGCTTGTATTCGTACGAGCAGTACTTC. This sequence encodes CASSLYSYEQYF.

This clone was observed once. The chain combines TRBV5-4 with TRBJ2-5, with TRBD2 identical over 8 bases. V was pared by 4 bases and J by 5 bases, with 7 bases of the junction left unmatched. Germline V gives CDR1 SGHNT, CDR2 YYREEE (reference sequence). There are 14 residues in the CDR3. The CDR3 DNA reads TGTGCCAGCAGCCCGGGGGGGGTGAGGGAGACCCAGTACTTC. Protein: CASSPGGVRETQYF.

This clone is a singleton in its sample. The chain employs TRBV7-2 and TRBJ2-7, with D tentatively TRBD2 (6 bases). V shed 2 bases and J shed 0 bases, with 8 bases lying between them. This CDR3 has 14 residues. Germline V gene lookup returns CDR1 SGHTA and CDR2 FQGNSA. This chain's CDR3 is CASSLRGLSYEQYF. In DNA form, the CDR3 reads TGTGCCAGCAGCTTACGGGGACTCTCCTACGAGCAGTACTTC. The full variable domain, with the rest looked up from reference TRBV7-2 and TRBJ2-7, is GAGVSQSPSNKVTEKGKDVELRCDPISGHTALYWYRQSLGQGLEFLIYFQGNSAPDKSGLPSDRFSAERTGGSVSTLTIQRTQQEDSAVYLCASSLRGLSYEQYFGPGTRLTVT.

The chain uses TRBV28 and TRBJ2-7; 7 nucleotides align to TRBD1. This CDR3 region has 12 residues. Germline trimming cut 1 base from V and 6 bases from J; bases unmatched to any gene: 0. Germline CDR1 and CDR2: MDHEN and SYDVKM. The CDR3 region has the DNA TGTGCCAGCAGTTTATCAGGGGGCGAGCAGTACTTC. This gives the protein CASSLSGGEQYF.

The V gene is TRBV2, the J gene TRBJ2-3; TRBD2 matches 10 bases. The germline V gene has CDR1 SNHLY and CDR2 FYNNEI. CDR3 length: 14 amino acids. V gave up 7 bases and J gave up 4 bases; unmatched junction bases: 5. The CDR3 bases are TGTGCCAGCACCGAGCGGGAGGGCCCAGATACGCAGTATTTT. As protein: CASTEREGPDTQYF.

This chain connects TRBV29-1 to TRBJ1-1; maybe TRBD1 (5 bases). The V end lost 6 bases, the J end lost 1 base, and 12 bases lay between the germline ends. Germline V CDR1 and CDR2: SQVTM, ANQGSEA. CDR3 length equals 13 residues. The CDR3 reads CSVSGMGNTEAFF. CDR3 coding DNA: TGCAGCGTGTCAGGGATGGGGAACACTGAAGCTTTCTTT.

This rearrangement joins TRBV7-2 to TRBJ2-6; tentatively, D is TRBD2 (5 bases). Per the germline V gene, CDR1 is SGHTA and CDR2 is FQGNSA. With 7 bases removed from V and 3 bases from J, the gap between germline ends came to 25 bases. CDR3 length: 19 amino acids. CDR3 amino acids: CASTPLLRTPGGGANVLTF. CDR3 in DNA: TGTGCCAGCACCCCCCTGCTCCGGACCCCAGGAGGTGGGGCCAACGTCCTGACTTTC.